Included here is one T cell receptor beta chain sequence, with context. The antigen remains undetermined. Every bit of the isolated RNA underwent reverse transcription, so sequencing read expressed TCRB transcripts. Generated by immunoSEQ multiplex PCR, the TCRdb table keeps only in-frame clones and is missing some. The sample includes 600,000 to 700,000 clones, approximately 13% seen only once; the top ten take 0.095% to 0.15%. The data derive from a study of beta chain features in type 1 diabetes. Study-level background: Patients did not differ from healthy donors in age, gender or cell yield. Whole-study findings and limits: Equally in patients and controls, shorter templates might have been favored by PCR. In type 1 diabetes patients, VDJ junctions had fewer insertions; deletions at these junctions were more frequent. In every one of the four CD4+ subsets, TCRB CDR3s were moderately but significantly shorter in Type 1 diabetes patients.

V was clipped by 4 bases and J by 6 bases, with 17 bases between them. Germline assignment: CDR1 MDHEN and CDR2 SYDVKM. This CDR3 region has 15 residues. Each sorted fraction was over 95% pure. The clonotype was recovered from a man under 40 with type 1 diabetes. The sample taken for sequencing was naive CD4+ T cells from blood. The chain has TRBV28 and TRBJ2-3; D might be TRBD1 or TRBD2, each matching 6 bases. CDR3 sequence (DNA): TGTGCCAGCAGTTCCTCACAAGGGGGGCCGGATACGCAGTATTTT. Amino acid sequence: CASSSSQGGPDTQYF.